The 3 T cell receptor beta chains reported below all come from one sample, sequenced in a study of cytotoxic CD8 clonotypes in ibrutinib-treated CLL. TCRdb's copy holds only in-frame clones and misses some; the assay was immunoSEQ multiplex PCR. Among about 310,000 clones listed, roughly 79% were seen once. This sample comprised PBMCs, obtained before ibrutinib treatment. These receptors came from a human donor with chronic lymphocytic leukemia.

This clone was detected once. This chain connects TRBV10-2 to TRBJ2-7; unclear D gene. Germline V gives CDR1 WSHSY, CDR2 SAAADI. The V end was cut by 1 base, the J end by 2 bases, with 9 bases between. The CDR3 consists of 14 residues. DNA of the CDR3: TGCGCCAGCAGTGAGTGGTGGCATGCCTACGAGCAGTACTTC. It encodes CASSEWWHAYEQYF.

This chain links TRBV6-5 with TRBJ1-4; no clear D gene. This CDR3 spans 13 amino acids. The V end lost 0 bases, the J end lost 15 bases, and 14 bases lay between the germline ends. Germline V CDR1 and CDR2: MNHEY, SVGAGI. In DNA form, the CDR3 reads TGTGCCAGCAGTTACTCGAGTAAGGGCTTGTTGTTTTTT. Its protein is CASSYSSKGLLFF.

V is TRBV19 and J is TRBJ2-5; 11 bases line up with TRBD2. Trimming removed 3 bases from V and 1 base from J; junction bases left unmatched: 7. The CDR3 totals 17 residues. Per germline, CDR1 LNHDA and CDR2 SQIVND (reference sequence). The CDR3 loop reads CASSMETSGKLQETQYF. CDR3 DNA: TGTGCCAGTAGTATGGAGACTAGCGGGAAACTCCAAGAGACCCAGTACTTC.